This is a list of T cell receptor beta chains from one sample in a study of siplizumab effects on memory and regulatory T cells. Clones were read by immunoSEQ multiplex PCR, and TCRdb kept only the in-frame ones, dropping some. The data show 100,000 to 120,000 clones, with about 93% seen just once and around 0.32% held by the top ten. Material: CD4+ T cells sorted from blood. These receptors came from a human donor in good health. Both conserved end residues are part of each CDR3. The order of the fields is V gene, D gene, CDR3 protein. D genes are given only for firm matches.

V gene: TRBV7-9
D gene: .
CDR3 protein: CASSRWTGAVAGANVLTF

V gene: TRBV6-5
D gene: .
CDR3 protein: CASRAEGLYEQYF

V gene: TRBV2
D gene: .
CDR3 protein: CASSAGSASNQPQHF

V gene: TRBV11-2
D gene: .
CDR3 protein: CASSWALARSDTQYF

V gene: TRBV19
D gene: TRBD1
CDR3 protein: CASSIWTGRHQPQHF

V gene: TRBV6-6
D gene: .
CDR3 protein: CASSTDSVYGYTF

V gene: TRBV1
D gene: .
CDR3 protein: CTSSHLLADLTYEQYF

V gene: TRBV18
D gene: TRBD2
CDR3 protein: CASSPLYRPSGRLSYNEQFF

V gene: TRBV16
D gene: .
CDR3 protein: CASSRPLNRVGEAFF

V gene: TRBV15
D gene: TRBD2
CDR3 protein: CATTSGSAYNEQFF

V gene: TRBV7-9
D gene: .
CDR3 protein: CASSLVGRQETQYF

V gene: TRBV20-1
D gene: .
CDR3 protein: CSATLLGEQFF

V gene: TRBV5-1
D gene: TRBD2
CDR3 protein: CASSSSGGADTQYF

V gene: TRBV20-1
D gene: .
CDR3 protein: CSAAAGYEQFF

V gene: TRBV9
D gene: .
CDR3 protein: CASSKSTDTQYF

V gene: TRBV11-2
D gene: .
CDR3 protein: CASSLVFRSTGELFF

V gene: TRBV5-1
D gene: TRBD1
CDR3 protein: CASSLGSDRGLAGYTF

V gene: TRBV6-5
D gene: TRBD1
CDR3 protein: CASSNGQGYGYTF

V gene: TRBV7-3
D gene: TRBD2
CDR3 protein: CASSLIGRQSTSGRGISYNEQFF

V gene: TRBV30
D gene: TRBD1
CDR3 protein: CAWGQDSNQPQHF

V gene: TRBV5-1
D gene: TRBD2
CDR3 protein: CASSQTSVRSGELFF

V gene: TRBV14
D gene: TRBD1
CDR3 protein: CASSPPGQGSGEQYF

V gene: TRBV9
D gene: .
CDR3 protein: CASSVVENTPIQYF

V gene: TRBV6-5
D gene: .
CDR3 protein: CASSYRRSYGYTF

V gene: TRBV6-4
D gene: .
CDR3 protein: CASGGEQYF

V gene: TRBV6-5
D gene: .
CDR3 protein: CASSYSTGGGYTIYF

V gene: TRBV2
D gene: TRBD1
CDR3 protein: CASSVDRDDPYYNEQFF

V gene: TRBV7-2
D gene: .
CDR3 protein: CASSLEGGRTGQPQHF